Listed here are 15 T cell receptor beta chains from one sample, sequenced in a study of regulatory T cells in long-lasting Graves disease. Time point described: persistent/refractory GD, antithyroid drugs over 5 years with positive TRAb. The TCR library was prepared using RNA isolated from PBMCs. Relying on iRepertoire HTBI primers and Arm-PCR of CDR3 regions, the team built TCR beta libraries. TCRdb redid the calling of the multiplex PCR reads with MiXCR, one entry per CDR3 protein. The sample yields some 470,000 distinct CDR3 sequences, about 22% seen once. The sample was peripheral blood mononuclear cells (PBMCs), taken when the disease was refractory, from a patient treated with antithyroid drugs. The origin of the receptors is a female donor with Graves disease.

In nucleotides, the CDR3 is TGTGCCAGCAGCGTAATGAGCTCTGGGGCCAACGTCCTGACTTTC. This translates into CASSVMSSGANVLTF. The chain employs TRBV9 and TRBJ2-6; no clear D. The germline V and J ends were trimmed by 1 base and 0 bases, with 5 bases remaining between them. Germline lookup yields CDR1 SGDLS and CDR2 YYNGEE. CDR3 length: 15 residues.

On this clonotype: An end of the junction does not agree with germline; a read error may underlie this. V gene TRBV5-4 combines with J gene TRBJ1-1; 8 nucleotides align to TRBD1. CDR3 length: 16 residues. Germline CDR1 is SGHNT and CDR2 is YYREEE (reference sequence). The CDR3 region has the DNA TGTGTCAGCAGCCCGATGCAGGGGGCGTTAAGCACTGAAGCTTTCTTT. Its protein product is CVSSPMQGALSTEAFF.

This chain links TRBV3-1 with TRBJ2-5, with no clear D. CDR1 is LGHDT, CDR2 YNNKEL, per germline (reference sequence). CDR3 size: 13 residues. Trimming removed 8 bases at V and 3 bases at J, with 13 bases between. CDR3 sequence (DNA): TGTGCCAGCGGTCCTGACATGGAAGAGACCCAGTACTTC. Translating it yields CASGPDMEETQYF.

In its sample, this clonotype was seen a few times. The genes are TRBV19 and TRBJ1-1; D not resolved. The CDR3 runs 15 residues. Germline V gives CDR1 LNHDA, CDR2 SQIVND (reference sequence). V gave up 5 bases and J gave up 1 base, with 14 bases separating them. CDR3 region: CASSAPERGNTEAFF. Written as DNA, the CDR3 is TGTGCCAGTAGTGCCCCAGAACGGGGGAACACTGAAGCTTTCTTT.

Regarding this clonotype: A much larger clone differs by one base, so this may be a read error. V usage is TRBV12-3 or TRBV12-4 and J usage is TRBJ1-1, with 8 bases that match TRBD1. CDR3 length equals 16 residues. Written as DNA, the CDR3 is TGTGCCAGCAGTCCGACCACCGGGACAGGCAGTACTGAAGTTTTCTTT. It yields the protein CASSPTTGTGSTEVFF.

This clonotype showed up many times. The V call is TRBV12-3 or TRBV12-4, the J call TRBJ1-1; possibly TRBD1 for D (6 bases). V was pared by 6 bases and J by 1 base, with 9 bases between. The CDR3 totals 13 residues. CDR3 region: CASRLGQNTEAFF. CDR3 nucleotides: TGTGCCAGCAGGTTGGGACAGAACACTGAAGCTTTCTTT.

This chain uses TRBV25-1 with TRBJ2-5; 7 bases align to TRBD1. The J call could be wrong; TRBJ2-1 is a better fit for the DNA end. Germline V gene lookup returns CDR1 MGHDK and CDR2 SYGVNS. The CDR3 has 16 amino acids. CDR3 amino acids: CASSKGRQGQVNEQFF. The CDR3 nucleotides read TGTGCCAGCAGTAAAGGAAGACAGGGTCAGGTCAATGAGCAGTTCTTC.

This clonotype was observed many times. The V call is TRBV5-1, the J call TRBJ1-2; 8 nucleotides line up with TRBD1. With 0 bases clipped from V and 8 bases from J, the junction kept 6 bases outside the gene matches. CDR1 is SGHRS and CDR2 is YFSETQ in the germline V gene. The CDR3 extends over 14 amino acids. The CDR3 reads CASSLDPGGAGYTF. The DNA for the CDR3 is TGCGCCAGCAGCTTGGATCCAGGGGGCGCAGGCTACACCTTC. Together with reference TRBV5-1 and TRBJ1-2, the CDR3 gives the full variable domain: KAGVTQTPRYLIKTRGQQVTLSCSPISGHRSVSWYQQTPGQGLQFLFEYFSETQRNKGNFPGRFSGRQFSNSRSEMNVSTLELGDSALYLCASSLDPGGAGYTFGSGTRLTVV.

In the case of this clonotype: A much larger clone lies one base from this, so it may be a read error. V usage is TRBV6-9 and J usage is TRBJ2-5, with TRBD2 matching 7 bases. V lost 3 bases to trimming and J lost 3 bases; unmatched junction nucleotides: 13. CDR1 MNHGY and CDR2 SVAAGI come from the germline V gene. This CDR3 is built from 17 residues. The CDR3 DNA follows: TGTGCCAGCAGTTACTTGATCGGTGGGAGCGGGAAAGAGACCCAGTACTTC. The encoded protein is CASSYLIGGSGKETQYF.

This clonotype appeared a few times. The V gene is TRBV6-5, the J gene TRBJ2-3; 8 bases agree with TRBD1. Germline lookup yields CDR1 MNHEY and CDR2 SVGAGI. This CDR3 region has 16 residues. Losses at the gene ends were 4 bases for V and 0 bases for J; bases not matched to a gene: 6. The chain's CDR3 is CASSSPGQASTDTQYF. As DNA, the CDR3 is TGTGCCAGCAGTTCCCCGGGACAGGCCAGCACAGATACGCAGTATTTT.

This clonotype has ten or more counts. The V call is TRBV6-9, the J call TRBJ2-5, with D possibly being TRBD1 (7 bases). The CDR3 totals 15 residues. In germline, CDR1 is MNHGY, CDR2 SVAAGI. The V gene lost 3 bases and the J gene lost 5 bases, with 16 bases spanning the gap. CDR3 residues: CASSYDPRGAETQYF. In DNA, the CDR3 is TGTGCCAGCAGTTACGACCCCAGGGGGGCGGAGACCCAGTACTTC.

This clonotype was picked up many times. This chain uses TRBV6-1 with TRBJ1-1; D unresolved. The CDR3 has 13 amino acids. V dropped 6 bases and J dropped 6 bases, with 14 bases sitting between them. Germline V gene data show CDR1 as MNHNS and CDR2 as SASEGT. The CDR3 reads CASRGVVGAEAFF. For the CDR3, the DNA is TGTGCCAGCAGGGGAGTGGTTGGGGCTGAAGCTTTCTTT.

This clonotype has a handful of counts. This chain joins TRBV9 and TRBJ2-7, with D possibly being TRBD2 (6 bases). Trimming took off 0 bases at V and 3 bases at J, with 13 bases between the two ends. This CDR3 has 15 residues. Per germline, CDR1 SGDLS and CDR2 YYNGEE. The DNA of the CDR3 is TGTGCCAGCAGCGTAGATCCGACTAGATACTACGAGCAGTACTTC. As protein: CASSVDPTRYYEQYF.

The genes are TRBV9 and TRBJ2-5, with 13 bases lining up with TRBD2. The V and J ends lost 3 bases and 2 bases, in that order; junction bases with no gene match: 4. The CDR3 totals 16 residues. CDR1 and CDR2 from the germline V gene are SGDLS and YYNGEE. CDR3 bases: TGTGCCAGCAGCGAGATGGGACTAGCGGGGCAAGAGACCCAGTACTTC. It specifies CASSEMGLAGQETQYF.

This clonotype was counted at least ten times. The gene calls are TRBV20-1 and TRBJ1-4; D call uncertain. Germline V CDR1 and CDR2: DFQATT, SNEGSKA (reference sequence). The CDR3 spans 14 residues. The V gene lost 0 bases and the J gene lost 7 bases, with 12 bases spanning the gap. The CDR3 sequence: CSARDPILGEKLFF. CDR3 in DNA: TGCAGTGCTAGAGATCCGATACTCGGTGAAAAACTGTTTTTT.